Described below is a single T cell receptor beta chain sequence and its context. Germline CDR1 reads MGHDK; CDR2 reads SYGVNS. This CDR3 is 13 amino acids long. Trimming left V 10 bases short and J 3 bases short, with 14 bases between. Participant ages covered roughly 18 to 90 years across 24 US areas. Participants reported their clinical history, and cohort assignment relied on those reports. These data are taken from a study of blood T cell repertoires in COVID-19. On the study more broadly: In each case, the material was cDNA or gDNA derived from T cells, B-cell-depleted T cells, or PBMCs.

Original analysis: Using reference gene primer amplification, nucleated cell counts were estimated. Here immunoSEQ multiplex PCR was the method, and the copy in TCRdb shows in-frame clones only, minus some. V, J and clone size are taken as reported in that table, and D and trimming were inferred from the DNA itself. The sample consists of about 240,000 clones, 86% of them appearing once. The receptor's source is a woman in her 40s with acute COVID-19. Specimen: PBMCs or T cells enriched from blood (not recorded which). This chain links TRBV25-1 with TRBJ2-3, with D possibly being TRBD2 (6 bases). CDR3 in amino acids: CATGRGETDTQYF. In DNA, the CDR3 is TGTGCCACCGGGCGGGGAGAGACAGATACGCAGTATTTT.